This TCR beta chain was captured in a study of shared clonotypes between healthy human individuals. Study-level information: Each donor had three CD4 naive, three CD4 memory, two CD8 naive and one CD8 memory plate.

As to this clone: Its target is not known.

Study-level points and caveats: Memory subsets generally showed smaller estimated richness than naive subsets did.

CD45RA+ naive and CD45RA-negative memory subsets were separated from CD4+ cells. The CDR3 spans 14 residues. Germline V gene data show CDR1 as SNHLY and CDR2 as FYNNEI. Between the trimmed V and J ends, which lost 5 bases and 3 bases, there was a span of 12 bases. The test was conducted at deep level. TCRdb's copy holds only in-frame clones and misses some; the assay was immunoSEQ multiplex PCR. Of about 1.1 million clones listed, approximately 80% are singletons. The rearrangement joins TRBV2 to TRBJ2-3, with no clear D. The sequence came from a young man in good health. Some clones in this sample may be carry-over from other donors' samples. The sample consisted of memory CD4+ T cells from PBMCs. Subset described: CD45RA-negative fraction. CDR3 protein: CASSQDLGTDTQYF. The CDR3 DNA follows: TGTGCCAGCAGTCAGGACCTCGGGACAGATACGCAGTATTTT.